The 3 T cell receptor beta chains reported below all come from one sample, sequenced in a study of blood T cell repertoires in COVID-19. Assay: immunoSEQ multiplex PCR; the TCRdb copy retains only in-frame clones and omits some. The data contain some 190,000 clones, 80% of them singletons. Sequenced material: peripheral blood. The receptors were gathered from a man between 60 and 70 years old with acute or convalescent COVID-19.

V usage is TRBV5-1 and J usage is TRBJ2-5; 7 nucleotides line up with TRBD1. Germline CDR1 reads SGHRS; CDR2 reads YFSETQ. The CDR3 is 14 residues long. V gave up 4 bases and J gave up 3 bases; unmatched junction bases: 6. This CDR3 reads CASSPGTAKETQYF. The DNA of the CDR3 is TGCGCCAGCAGCCCCGGGACAGCTAAAGAGACCCAGTACTTC. Full variable domain (remainder filled in from reference TRBV5-1 and TRBJ2-5): KAGVTQTPRYLIKTRGQQVTLSCSPISGHRSVSWYQQTPGQGLQFLFEYFSETQRNKGNFPGRFSGRQFSNSRSEMNVSTLELGDSALYLCASSPGTAKETQYFGPGTRLLVL.

The chain combines TRBV29-1 with TRBJ1-4, with 9 nucleotides matching TRBD1. CDR1 and CDR2 (germline): SQVTM, ANQGSEA. The CDR3 length is 16 residues. The V and J ends lost 6 bases and 7 bases, in that order; junction bases with no gene match: 15. The CDR3 bases are TGCAGCGTCGCGAGCCCCGGACAGGGGACGGGTGAAAAACTGTTTTTT. It encodes CSVASPGQGTGEKLFF.

This chain links TRBV7-2 with TRBJ2-2; D is undetermined. Germline V gene lookup returns CDR1 SGHTA and CDR2 FQGNSA. The ends were cut back, 1 base at V and 3 bases at J, with 3 bases in the middle. The CDR3 consists of 13 residues. The CDR3 here is CASSLGDTGELFF. The CDR3 bases are TGTGCCAGCAGCTTAGGAGACACCGGGGAGCTGTTTTTT.